The 14 T cell receptor beta chains below were found in one sample sequenced in a study of blood T cell repertoires in COVID-19. TCRdb's copy holds only in-frame clones and misses some; the assay was immunoSEQ multiplex PCR. Here the sample spans under 200,000 clones, 88% being singletons. The specimen sequenced was peripheral blood. The receptors here all came from a man between 35 and 55 years old with active or convalescent COVID-19.

CDR3 residues: CASSITGTPNNEQFF. DNA for the CDR3: TGTGCCAGTAGTATAACCGGGACACCGAACAATGAGCAGTTCTTC. The chain couples TRBV19 to TRBJ2-1; possibly TRBD1 for D (6 bases). The CDR3 is 15 amino acids. Germline V CDR1 and CDR2: LNHDA, SQIVND (reference sequence). Trimming took 2 bases from V and 5 from J, leaving 13 bases between them.

The rearrangement links TRBV29-1 to TRBJ2-7, with TRBD1 as a possible D gene (5 bases). The CDR3 runs 13 residues. Germline V gene data show CDR1 as SQVTM and CDR2 as ANQGSEA. With 4 bases removed from V and 1 base from J, the gap between germline ends came to 11 bases. Written as DNA, the CDR3 is TGCAGCGTTGTAGGGCCAGGGTCCTACGAGCAGTACTTC. It codes for CSVVGPGSYEQYF.

V usage is TRBV4-2 and J usage is TRBJ1-2; D might be TRBD1 (6 bases). The CDR3 contains 17 residues. Germline V gene lookup returns CDR1 LGHNA and CDR2 YNFKEQ. V was shortened by 1 base and J by 4 bases, with 19 bases between the two germline ends. CDR3 protein: CASSQVIGGSLSYGYTF. The CDR3 coding sequence is TGTGCCAGCAGCCAAGTTATAGGGGGTTCCTTAAGCTATGGCTACACCTTC.

The rearrangement joins TRBV6-4 to TRBJ1-6; D unclear. The CDR3 extends over 13 amino acids. CDR1 and CDR2 (germline): MRHNA, SNTAGT. Trimming cost V 3 bases and J 7 bases, with 7 bases left between them. The CDR3 is CASSEERNSPLHF. CDR3 coding DNA: TGTGCCAGCAGTGAAGAACGGAATTCACCCCTCCACTTT.

The chain combines TRBV6-1 with TRBJ2-4, with a weak D call TRBD2 (6 bases). CDR3 length: 14 residues. Trimming stripped 2 bases from V and 7 bases from J, with 12 bases between. The V gene's germline CDR1 is MNHNS and CDR2 SASEGT. CDR3 loop: CASSENPGTNIQYF. CDR3 sequence (DNA): TGTGCCAGCAGTGAAAATCCCGGGACTAACATTCAGTACTTC.

In its sample, this clone was seen once. The rearrangement joins TRBV7-2 to TRBJ2-3; 16 bases line up with TRBD2. Unmatched junction bases numbered 9, after V lost 5 bases and J lost 4 bases. Germline CDR1 and CDR2: SGHTA and FQGNSA. The CDR3 is 18 residues long. CDR3 sequence: CASSPTGTSGGASDTQYF. The DNA of the CDR3 is TGTGCCAGCAGCCCGACCGGGACTAGCGGGGGGGCCTCAGATACGCAGTATTTT.

The V call is TRBV6-5, the J call TRBJ1-2; D gene unclear. Germline CDR1 MNHEY, CDR2 SVGAGI. The CDR3 runs to 12 residues. Deletions cut 10 bases from V and 4 bases from J, with 13 bases between. The CDR3 nucleotides read TGTGCCACCTCCTTGGGCGCCTATGGCTACACCTTC. It encodes CATSLGAYGYTF.

V usage is TRBV19 and J usage is TRBJ1-1; the match to TRBD1 covers 9 bases. Trimming took 4 bases from V and 6 from J; bases not matched to a gene: 6. CDR3 size: 14 residues. Germline V gene sequence: CDR1 LNHDA, CDR2 SQIVND (reference sequence). CDR3: CASSKRDRDPEAFF. CDR3 sequence (DNA): TGTGCCAGTAGTAAACGGGACAGGGACCCTGAAGCTTTCTTT. Full variable domain (remainder filled in from reference TRBV19 and TRBJ1-1): DGGITQSPKYLFRKEGQNVTLSCEQNLNHDAMYWYRQDPGQGLRLIYYSQIVNDFQKGDIAEGYSVSREKKESFPLTVTSAQKNPTAFYLCASSKRDRDPEAFFGQGTRLTVV.

V gene TRBV3-1 (or the pseudogene TRBV3-2) combines with J gene TRBJ1-2; D is undetermined. This CDR3 has 11 amino acids. CDR1 is LGHDT and CDR2 is YNNKEL in the germline V gene (reference sequence). Trimming took 4 bases from V and 8 from J, leaving 8 bases between them. The CDR3 DNA reads as TGTGCCAGCAGCCTTGGAGCCGGCTACACCTTC. This translates into CASSLGAGYTF.

CDR3 region: CASSSGTGIPDTEAFF. Here the CDR3 DNA reads TGTGCCAGCAGTTCCGGGACAGGGATACCGGACACTGAAGCTTTCTTT. The chain combines TRBV27 with TRBJ1-1, with TRBD1 matching over 9 bases. CDR1 and CDR2 (germline): MNHEY, SMNVEV (reference sequence). This CDR3 comprises 16 residues. V lost 4 bases and J lost 3; bases outside the gene matches: 9.

The chain combines TRBV6-5 with TRBJ2-7; maybe TRBD1 (6 bases). V lost 4 bases, J lost 2 bases, and 12 bases lay in between. CDR1 is MNHEY and CDR2 is SVGAGI in the germline V gene. CDR3 length: 14 amino acids. The chain's CDR3 is CASSSQGRTYEQYF. The DNA for the CDR3 is TGTGCCAGCAGTTCCCAGGGGCGTACCTACGAGCAGTACTTC.

The chain's CDR3 is CASSLHGRLWEQYF. As DNA, the CDR3 is TGTGCCAGCAGCTTACACGGGAGATTATGGGAGCAGTACTTC. The chain is built from TRBV11-3 and TRBJ2-7; weak D call: TRBD2 (6 bases). Germline loops: CDR1 SGHNT, CDR2 YENEEA. This CDR3 region has 14 residues. V was clipped by 2 bases and J by 7 bases, with 15 bases between them.

The V and J genes are TRBV11-1 and TRBJ2-2; D unclear. CDR1 and CDR2 (germline): SGHAT, FQDESV (reference sequence). Trimming shortened V by 2 bases and J by 3 bases, and 10 bases separated the two germline ends. The length of the CDR3 is 15 residues. CDR3 sequence reads: CASSLTVTYTGELFF. CDR3 DNA sequence: TGTGCCAGCAGCTTAACGGTCACCTACACCGGGGAGCTGTTTTTT.

V usage is TRBV30 and J usage is TRBJ1-4, with D possibly matching TRBD1 (5 bases). V lost 4 bases and J 5 bases, leaving 11 bases between the germline ends. This CDR3 region has 13 residues. Germline V gene data show CDR1 as GTSNPN and CDR2 as SVGIG (reference sequence). CDR3 nucleotides: TGTGCCTGGAAGACAGAATGGAATGAAAAACTGTTTTTT. Amino acids: CAWKTEWNEKLFF.